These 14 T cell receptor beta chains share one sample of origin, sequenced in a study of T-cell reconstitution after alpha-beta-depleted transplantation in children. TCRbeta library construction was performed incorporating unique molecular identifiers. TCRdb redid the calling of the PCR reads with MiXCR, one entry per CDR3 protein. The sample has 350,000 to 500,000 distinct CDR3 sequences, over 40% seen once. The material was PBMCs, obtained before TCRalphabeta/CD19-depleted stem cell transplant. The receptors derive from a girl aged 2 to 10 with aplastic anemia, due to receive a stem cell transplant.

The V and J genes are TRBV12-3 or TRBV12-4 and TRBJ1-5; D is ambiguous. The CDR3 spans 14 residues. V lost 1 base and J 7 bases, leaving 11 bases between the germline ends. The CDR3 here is CASSLGVIGQPQHF. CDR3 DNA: TGTGCCAGCAGTTTAGGGGTGATAGGGCAGCCCCAGCATTTT.

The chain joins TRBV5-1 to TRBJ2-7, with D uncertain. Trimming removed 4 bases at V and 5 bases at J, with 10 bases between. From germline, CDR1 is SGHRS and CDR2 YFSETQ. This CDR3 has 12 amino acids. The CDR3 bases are TGCGCCAGCAGCACCATCCAGGACGAGCAGTACTTC. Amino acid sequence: CASSTIQDEQYF.

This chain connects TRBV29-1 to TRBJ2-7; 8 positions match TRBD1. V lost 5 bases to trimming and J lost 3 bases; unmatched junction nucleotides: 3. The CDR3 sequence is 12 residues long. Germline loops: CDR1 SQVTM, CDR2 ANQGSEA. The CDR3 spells CSVSQGGYEQYF. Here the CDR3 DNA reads TGCAGCGTTTCACAGGGGGGCTACGAGCAGTACTTC.

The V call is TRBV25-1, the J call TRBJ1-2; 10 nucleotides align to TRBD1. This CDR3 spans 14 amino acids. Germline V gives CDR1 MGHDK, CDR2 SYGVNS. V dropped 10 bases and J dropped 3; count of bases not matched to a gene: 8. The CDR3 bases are TGTGCCACCTCCGACAGGGGGCGCTACTATGGCTACACCTTC. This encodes CATSDRGRYYGYTF.

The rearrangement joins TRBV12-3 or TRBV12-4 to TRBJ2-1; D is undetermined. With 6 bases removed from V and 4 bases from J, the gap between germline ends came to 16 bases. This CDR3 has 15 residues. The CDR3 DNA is TGTGCCAGCAGGCCCTGGCGGCGTTCATACAATGAGCAGTTCTTC. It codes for CASRPWRRSYNEQFF.

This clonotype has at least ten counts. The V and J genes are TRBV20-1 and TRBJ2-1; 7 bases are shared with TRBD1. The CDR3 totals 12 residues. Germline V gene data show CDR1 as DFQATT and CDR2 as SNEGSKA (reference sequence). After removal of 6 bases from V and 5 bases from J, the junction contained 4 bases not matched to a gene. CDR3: CSAVGTDNEQFF. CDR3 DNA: TGCAGTGCGGTCGGGACAGACAATGAGCAGTTCTTC.

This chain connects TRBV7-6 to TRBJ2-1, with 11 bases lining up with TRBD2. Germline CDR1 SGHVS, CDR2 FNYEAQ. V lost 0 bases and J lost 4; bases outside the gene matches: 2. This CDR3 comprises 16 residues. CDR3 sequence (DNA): TGTGCCAGCAGCTTAGCGCGGACTAGCGGGTACAATGAGCAGTTCTTC. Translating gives CASSLARTSGYNEQFF.

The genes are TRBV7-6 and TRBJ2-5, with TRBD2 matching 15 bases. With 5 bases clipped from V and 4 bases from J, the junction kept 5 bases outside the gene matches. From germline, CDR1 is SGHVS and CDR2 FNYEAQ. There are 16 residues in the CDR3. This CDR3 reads CASSPRTSGGAETQYF. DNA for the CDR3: TGTGCCAGCAGCCCTCGGACTAGCGGGGGGGCAGAGACCCAGTACTTC.

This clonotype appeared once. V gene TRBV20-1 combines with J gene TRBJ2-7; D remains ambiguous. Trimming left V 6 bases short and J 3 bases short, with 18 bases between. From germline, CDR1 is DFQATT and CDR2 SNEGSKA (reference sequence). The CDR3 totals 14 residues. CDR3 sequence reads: CSALSGASGYEQYF. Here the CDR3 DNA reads TGCAGTGCCCTAAGTGGCGCCTCCGGCTACGAGCAGTACTTC.

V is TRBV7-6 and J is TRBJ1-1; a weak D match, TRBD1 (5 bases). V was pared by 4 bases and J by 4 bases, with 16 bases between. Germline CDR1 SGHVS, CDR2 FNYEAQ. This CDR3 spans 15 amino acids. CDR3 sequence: CASSSPGGEITEAFF. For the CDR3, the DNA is TGTGCCAGCAGCTCCCCGGGGGGGGAAATCACTGAAGCTTTCTTT.

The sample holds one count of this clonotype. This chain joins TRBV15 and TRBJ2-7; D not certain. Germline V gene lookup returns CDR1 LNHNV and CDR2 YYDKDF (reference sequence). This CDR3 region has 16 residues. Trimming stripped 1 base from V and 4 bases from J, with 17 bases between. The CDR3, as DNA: TGTGCCACCAGCAGAGGAGAAGGTGGGGTCGAGTACGAGCAGTACTTC. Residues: CATSRGEGGVEYEQYF.

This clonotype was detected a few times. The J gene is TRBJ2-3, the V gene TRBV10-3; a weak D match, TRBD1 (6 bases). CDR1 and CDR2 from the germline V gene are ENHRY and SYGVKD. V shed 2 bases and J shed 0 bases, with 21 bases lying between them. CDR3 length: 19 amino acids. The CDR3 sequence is CAISETGLRITTSTDTQYF. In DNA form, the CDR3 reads TGTGCCATCAGTGAGACAGGGCTGCGAATCACCACTAGCACAGATACGCAGTATTTT.

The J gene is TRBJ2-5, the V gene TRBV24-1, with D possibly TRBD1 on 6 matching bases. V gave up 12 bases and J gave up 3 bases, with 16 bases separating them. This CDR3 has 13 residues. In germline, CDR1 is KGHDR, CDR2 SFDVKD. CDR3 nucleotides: TGTGCCGTTGGTACAGGGCGGGAAGAGACCCAGTACTTC. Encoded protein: CAVGTGREETQYF.

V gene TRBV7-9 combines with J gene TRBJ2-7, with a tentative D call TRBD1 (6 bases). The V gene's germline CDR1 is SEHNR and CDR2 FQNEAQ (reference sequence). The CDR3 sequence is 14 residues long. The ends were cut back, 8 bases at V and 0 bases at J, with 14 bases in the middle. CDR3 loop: CASGKQGSSYEQYF. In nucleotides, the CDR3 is TGTGCCAGCGGAAAACAGGGAAGCTCCTACGAGCAGTACTTC.